The next 8 T cell receptor beta chains were all read from a single sample in a study of a mutant IDH1 vaccine in newly diagnosed glioma (dated by TCRdb to 2020 to 2023). The time point label here, explained by the study, means: week 47, end of study. A 20-mer mutant IDH1 peptide at 300 micrograms in Montanide made up each vaccine dose, which was injected subcutaneously together with topical imiquimod. Library preparation employed the immunoSEQ multiplex PCR assay. This is the immuneACCESS table as TCRdb keeps it, with only in-frame sequences that have V and J called. A part of the clones is gone; compared with another copy, unresolved V genes explain less than half, and the rest is unexplained. The sample table contains about 94,000 clones; only one count was recorded for over 85% of them. The ten largest account for roughly 0.78% of the sample. Their antigen targets remain unknown. Sequencing was performed on PBMCs, taken from a glioma patient whose treatment included an IDH1 peptide vaccine. These receptor sequences come from a woman between 50 and 59 years old with glioma.

The rearrangement joins TRBV6-4 to TRBJ1-1; possibly TRBD1 for D (6 bases). This CDR3 is 15 amino acids long. The V and J ends lost 8 bases and 1 base respectively, with 17 bases between them. The germline CDR1 and CDR2 sequences are MRHNA and SNTAGT. CDR3 loop: CASPDGGHPNTEAFF. CDR3 DNA: TGTGCCAGCCCAGACGGGGGACATCCGAACACTGAAGCTTTCTTT.

The chain joins TRBV7-6 to TRBJ1-1, with TRBD1 matching 12 bases. The J segment lost 4 bases and the V segment lost 4 bases, leaving 4 bases of the junction unmatched. The CDR3 spans 15 residues. Germline CDR1 is SGHVS and CDR2 is FNYEAQ. In DNA form, the CDR3 reads TGTGCCAGCAGCTGGGACAGGGGGCCGGGCACTGAAGCTTTCTTT. Protein product: CASSWDRGPGTEAFF.

This rearrangement joins TRBV7-9 to TRBJ1-5; D possibly corresponds to TRBD1 (6 bases). The germline V gene has CDR1 SEHNR and CDR2 FQNEAQ (reference sequence). This CDR3 has 17 amino acids. The V and J ends lost 1 base and 2 bases respectively, with 15 bases between them. CDR3 sequence: CASSLGGGGTGNQPQHF. The CDR3 DNA reads as TGTGCCAGCAGCTTAGGGGGAGGGGGAACGGGCAATCAGCCCCAGCATTTT.

This chain joins TRBV4-2 and TRBJ1-5, with 9 bases matching TRBD1. Germline V gene data show CDR1 as LGHNA and CDR2 as YNFKEQ. V was pared by 1 base and J by 2 bases, with 6 bases of the junction left unmatched. The CDR3 is made up of 17 amino acids. CDR3 amino acids: CASSQAQGAGGNQPQHF. The CDR3 nucleotides read TGTGCCAGCAGCCAAGCACAGGGGGCCGGCGGCAATCAGCCCCAGCATTTT.

The chain uses TRBV28 and TRBJ2-2; D possibly corresponds to TRBD1 (6 bases). Trimming removed 8 bases at V and 1 base at J, with 11 bases between. CDR3 length: 14 amino acids. CDR1 is MDHEN and CDR2 is SYDVKM in the germline V gene. CDR3 in amino acids: CASGSGVNTGELFF. The CDR3, as DNA: TGTGCCAGCGGCTCAGGGGTGAACACCGGGGAGCTGTTTTTT.

The chain is built from TRBV7-3 and TRBJ2-2; no reliable D call. The CDR3 runs to 12 residues. The germline gives CDR1 SGHTA, CDR2 FQGTGA. V dropped 1 base and J dropped 6 bases, with 3 bases sitting between them. The CDR3: CASSLIPGELFF. The CDR3 nucleotides read TGTGCCAGCAGCTTAATTCCCGGGGAGCTGTTTTTT.

J is TRBJ2-1 and V is TRBV11-2; 7 positions match TRBD1. In germline, CDR1 is SGHAT, CDR2 FQNNGV. The CDR3 runs to 18 residues. V lost 7 bases, J lost 1 base, and 16 bases stayed unmatched. The CDR3 DNA is TGTGCCAGCATCCTGCCCCACACAGGGGAGATATCCTACAATGAGCAGTTCTTC. It translates to CASILPHTGEISYNEQFF.

The chain carries TRBV5-1 and TRBJ1-4; TRBD1 agrees at 8 bases. V shed 3 bases, J shed 5 bases, and the junction held 3 bases outside the gene matches. The germline CDR1 and CDR2 sequences are SGHRS and YFSETQ. The CDR3 covers 14 residues. The CDR3 bases are TGCGCCAGCAGCTCCAGGACAGGGAATGAAAAACTGTTTTTT. It yields the protein CASSSRTGNEKLFF.